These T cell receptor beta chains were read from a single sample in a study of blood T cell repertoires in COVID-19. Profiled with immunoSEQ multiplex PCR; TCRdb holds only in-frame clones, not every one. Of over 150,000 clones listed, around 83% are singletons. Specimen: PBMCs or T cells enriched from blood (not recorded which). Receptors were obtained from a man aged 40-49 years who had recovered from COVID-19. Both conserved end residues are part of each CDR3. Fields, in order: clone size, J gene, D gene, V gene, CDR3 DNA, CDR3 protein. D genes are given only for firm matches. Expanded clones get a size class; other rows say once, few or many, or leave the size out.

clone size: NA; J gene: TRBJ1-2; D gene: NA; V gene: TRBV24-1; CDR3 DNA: TGTGCCACCAGCCAACCGACAGGACCTATCACCTTC; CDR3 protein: CATSQPTGPITF
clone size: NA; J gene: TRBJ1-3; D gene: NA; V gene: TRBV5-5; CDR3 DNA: TGTGCCAGCAGCTTGGCCCCTCTCTCTGGAAACACCATATATTTT; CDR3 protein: CASSLAPLSGNTIYF
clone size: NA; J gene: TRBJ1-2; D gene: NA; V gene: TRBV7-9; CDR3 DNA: TGTGCCAGCAGCTTACCTTCGGGGGACGATGGCTACACCTTC; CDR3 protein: CASSLPSGDDGYTF
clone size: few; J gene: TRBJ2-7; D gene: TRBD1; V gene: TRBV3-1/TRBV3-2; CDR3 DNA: TGTGCCAGCATCGGACAGGGGATGGGCGAGCAGTACTTC; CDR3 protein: CASIGQGMGEQYF
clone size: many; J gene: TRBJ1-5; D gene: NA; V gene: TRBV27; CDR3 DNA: TGTGCCAGCAGTTCCATAATTAGGGGTGGCAATCAGCCCCAGCATTTT; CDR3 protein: CASSSIIRGGNQPQHF
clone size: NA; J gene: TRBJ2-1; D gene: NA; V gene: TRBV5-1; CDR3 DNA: TGCGCCAGCAGCTTGGTTACTAGCCACAATGAGCAGTTCTTC; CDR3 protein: CASSLVTSHNEQFF
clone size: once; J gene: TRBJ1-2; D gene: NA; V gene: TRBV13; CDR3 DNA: TGTGCCAGCAGCTTACGGCGGTTGAATAACTATGGCTACACCTTC; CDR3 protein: CASSLRRLNNYGYTF
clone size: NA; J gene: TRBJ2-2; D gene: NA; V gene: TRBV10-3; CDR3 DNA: TGTGCCATCAGTACGGCGAACACCGGGGAGCTGTTTTTT; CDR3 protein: CAISTANTGELFF
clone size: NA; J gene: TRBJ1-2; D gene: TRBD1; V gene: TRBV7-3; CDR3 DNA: TGTGCCAGCAGCTCAGCGACAGGGGACTATGGCTACACCTTC; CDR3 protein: CASSSATGDYGYTF
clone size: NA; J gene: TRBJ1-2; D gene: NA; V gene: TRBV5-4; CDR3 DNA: TGTGCCAGCAGCTTCCCACAGCTCTATGGCTACACCTTC; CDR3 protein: CASSFPQLYGYTF
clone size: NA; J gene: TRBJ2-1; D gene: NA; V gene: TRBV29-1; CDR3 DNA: TGCAGCGTTGAAGTGTTGCGCTTCAATGAGCAGTTCTTC; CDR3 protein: CSVEVLRFNEQFF
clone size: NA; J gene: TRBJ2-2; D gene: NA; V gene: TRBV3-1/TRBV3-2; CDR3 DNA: TGTGCCAGCAGCCAACGGTCTTTAACCGGGGAGCTGTTTTTT; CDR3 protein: CASSQRSLTGELFF
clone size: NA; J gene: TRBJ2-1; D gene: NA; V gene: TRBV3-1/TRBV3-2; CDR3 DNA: TGTGCCAGCACCTTTCTCGACGGGGGTGAGCAGTTCTTC; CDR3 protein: CASTFLDGGEQFF
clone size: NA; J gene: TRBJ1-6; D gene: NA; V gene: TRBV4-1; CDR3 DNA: TGCGCCAGCAGCCAATTTGAAGAGGCTTCACCCCTCCACTTT; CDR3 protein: CASSQFEEASPLHF
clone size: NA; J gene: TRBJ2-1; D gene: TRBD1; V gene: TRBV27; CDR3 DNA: TGTGCCAGCAGTTTAAGAGGCCCCGGGACAGTGTTTTATGAGCAGTTCTTC; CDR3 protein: CASSLRGPGTVFYEQFF
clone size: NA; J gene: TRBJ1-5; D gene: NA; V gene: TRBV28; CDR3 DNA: TGTGCCAGCAGTTTATCTCCGGGAACCGGTCAGCCCCAGCATTTT; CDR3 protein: CASSLSPGTGQPQHF
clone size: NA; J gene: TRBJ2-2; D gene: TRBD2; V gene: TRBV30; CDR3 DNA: TGTGCCTGGAGTACTAGCGACACCGGGGAGCTGTTTTTT; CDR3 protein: CAWSTSDTGELFF
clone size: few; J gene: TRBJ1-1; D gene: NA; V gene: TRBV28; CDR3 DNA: TGTGCCAGCAGTTTGGTGGGGGCACTGAACACTGAAGCTTTCTTT; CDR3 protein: CASSLVGALNTEAFF
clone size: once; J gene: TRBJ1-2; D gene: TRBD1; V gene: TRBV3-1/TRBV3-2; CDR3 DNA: TGTGCCAGCCGACCGGGACAGGGGGTCCTCGGCTACACCTTC; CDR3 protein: CASRPGQGVLGYTF
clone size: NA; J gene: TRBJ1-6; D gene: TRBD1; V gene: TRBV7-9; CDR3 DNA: TGTGCCAGCAGCGACCGGGACAGGGTTAATTCACCCCTCCACTTT; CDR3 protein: CASSDRDRVNSPLHF
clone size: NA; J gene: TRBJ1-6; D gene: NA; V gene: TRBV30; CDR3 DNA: TGTGCCTGGAGCCAACCTTGGAGCTCCTATAATTCACCCCTCCACTTT; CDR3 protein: CAWSQPWSSYNSPLHF
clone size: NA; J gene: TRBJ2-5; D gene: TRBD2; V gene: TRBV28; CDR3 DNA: TGTGCCAGCAGCCAATCGGGACTAGCGAGACAGACCCAGTACTTC; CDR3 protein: CASSQSGLARQTQYF
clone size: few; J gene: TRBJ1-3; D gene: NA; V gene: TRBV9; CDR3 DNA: TGTGCCAGCAGCATTCGGACATCTGGAAACACCATATATTTT; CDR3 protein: CASSIRTSGNTIYF
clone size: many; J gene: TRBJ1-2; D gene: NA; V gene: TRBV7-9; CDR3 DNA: TGTGCCAGCAGCCCTCCAGGGGATAGGGGAGGCTACACCTTC; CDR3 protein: CASSPPGDRGGYTF
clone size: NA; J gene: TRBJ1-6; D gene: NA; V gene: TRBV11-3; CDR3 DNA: TGTGCCAGCAGCTTATCTCCTCTCGGGAATTCACCCCTCCACTTT; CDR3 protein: CASSLSPLGNSPLHF
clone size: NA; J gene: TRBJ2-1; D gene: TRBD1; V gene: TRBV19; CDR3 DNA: TGTGCCAGTAGTATGGGCACCGGACAGGTCAATGAGCAGTTCTTC; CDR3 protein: CASSMGTGQVNEQFF
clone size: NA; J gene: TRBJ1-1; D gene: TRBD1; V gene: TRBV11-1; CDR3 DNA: TGTGCCAGCAGCCAAGGGACAGGGAACACTGAAGCTTTCTTT; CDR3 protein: CASSQGTGNTEAFF
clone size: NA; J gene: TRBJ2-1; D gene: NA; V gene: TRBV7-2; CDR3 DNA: TGTGCCAGCAGCCCCCGCGGGGGACACCGATACAATGAGCAGTTCTTC; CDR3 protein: CASSPRGGHRYNEQFF
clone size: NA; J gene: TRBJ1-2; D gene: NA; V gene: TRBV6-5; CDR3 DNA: TGTGCCAGCATCCCTACGGGAGGGGCTCGGGGCTACACCTTC; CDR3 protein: CASIPTGGARGYTF
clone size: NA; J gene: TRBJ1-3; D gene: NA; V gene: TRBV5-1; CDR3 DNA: TGCGCCAGCAGCTTGGGCAGAAACTCTGGAAACACCATATATTTT; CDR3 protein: CASSLGRNSGNTIYF
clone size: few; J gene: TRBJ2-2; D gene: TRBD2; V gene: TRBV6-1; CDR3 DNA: TGTGCCAGCAGTGAAACAGCGGGAGACACCGGGGAGCTGTTTTTT; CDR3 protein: CASSETAGDTGELFF
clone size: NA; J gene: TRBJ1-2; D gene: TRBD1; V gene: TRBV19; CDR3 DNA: TGTGCCAGTAGTATTAAAGGGGGCCAGGACTATGGCTACACCTTC; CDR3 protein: CASSIKGGQDYGYTF
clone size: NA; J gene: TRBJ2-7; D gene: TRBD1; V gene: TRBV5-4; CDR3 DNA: TGTGCCAGCAGCTTGGACGGGACAGGGTCCTACGAGCAGTACTTC; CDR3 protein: CASSLDGTGSYEQYF
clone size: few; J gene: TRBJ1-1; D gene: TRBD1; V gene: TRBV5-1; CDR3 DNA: TGCGCCAGCAGCTTGGTGGGACAGGGGGCAGGAGCTTTCTTT; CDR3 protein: CASSLVGQGAGAFF
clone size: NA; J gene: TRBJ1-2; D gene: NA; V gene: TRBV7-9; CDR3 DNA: TGTGCCAGCAGTCTCGACAACACTTATGGCTACACCTTC; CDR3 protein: CASSLDNTYGYTF
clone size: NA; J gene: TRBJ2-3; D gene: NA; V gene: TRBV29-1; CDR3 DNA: TGCAGCGTTGAGTCCCAGGGGAGCACAGATACGCAGTATTTT; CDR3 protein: CSVESQGSTDTQYF
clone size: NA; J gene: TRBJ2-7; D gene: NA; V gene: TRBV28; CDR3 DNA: TGTGCCAGCAGTGACTACTCCTACGAGCAGTACTTC; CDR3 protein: CASSDYSYEQYF
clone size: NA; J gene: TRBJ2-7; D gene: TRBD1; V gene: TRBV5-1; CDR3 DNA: TGCGCCAGCAGCTTCAACTTAGGACAGGGGACGGGCGAGCAGTACTTC; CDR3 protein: CASSFNLGQGTGEQYF
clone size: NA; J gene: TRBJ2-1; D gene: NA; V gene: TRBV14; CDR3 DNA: TGTGCCAGCAGCCAAGATCGGATTATAGGGCGGGGAACCTACAATGAGCAGTTCTTC; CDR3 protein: CASSQDRIIGRGTYNEQFF
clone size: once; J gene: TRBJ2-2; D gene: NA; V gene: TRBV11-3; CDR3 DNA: TGTGCCAGCAGAGCTGCAATGACCGGGGAGCTGTTTTTT; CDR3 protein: CASRAAMTGELFF
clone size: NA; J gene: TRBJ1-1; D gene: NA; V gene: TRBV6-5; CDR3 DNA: TGTGCCAGCGGAAAGACAGGCTTGGACACTGAAGCTTTCTTT; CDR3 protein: CASGKTGLDTEAFF
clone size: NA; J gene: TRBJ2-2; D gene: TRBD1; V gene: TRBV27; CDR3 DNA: TGTGCCAGCAGTTTAGGGGACAGGGGGCCTTCCGGGGAGCTGTTTTTT; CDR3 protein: CASSLGDRGPSGELFF
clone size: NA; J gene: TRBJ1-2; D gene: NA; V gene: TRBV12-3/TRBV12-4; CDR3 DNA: TGTGCCAGCAGTTTGGGCGCGGGGGGCTACACCTTC; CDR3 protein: CASSLGAGGYTF
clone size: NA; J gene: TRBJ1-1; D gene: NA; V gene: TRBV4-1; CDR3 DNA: TGCGCCAGCAGCCAAGTAGATTTCGGGTTTCAGAGCACTGAAGCTTTCTTT; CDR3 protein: CASSQVDFGFQSTEAFF
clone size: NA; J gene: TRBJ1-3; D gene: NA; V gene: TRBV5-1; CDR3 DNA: TGCGCCAGCAGCTTGGATATCAGGGAACTATCTGGAAACACCATATATTTT; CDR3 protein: CASSLDIRELSGNTIYF